This T cell receptor (beta chain) stems from a study of T-cell memory formation after mild COVID-19. Whole-study context: The TCR clusters were mostly specific to one donor. Whole-study results and caveats: Day 15 to 85 contracting clones showed balanced CD4/CD8; later expanders leaned CD4+. Whether day 37 second-wave clones are SARS-CoV-2-specific was not confirmed. Most CD4+ clones that shrank were in CM and EM, while CD8+ ones turned up in EMRA.

MiXCR, run by TCRdb on the 5' RACE reads, gives a single entry per CDR3 protein. Seen here are about 470,000 distinct CDR3 sequences, about 23% observed once, and the top ten hold 12%. This clonotype was seen more than once but under ten times. The antigen remains undetermined. The ends were cut back, 7 bases at V and 0 bases at J, with 13 bases in the middle. CDR3 length equals 15 residues. Per the germline V gene, CDR1 is SGHNT and CDR2 is YENEEA. This rearrangement joins TRBV11-3 to TRBJ2-1, with a possible D match to TRBD1 (5 bases). This TCR came from an adult woman who had mild COVID-19 (a few samples of this study predate the infection). Cell type and time point are not known. The sample taken for sequencing was PBMCs or a T cell subset sorted from them (not recorded which). CDR3 sequence: CASKMRQSSYNEQFF. CDR3 nucleotides: TGTGCCAGCAAGATGCGACAGAGCTCCTACAATGAGCAGTTCTTC.